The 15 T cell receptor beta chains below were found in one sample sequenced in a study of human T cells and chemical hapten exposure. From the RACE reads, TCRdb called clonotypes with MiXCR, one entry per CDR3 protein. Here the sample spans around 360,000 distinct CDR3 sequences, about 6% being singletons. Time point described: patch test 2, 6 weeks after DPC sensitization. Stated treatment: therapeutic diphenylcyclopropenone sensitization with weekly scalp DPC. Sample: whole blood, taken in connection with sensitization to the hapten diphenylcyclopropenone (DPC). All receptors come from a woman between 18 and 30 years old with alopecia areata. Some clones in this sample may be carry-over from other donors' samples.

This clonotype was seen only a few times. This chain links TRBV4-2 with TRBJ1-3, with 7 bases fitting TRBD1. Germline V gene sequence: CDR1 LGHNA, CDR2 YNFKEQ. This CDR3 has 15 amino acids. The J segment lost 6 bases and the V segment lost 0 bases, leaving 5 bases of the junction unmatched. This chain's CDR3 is CASSQDDQGVNTIYF. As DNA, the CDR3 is TGTGCCAGCAGCCAAGATGACCAGGGGGTAAACACCATATATTTT.

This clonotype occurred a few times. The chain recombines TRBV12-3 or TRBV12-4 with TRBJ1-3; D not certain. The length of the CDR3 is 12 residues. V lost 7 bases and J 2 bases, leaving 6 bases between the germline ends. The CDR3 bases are TGTGCCAGCAACGCAGCTGGAAACACCATATATTTT. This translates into CASNAAGNTIYF.

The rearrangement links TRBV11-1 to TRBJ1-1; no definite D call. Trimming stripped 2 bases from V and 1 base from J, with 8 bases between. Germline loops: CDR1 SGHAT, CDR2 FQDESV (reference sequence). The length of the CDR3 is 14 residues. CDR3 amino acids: CASSLRPGNTEAFF. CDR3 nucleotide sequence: TGTGCCAGCAGCTTACGTCCCGGGAACACTGAAGCTTTCTTT.

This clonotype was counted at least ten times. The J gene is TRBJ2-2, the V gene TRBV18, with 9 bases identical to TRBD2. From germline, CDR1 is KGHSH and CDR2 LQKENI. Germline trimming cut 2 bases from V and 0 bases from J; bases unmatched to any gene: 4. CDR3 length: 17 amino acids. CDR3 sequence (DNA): TGTGCCAGCTCACCAGGGAGCGGGGGGACGAACACCGGGGAGCTGTTTTTT. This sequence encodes CASSPGSGGTNTGELFF. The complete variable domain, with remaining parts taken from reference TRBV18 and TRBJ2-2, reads NAGVMQNPRHLVRRRGQEARLRCSPMKGHSHVYWYRQLPEEGLKFMVYLQKENIIDESGMPKERFSAEFPKEGPSILRIQQVVRGDSAAYFCASSPGSGGTNTGELFFGEGSRLTVL.

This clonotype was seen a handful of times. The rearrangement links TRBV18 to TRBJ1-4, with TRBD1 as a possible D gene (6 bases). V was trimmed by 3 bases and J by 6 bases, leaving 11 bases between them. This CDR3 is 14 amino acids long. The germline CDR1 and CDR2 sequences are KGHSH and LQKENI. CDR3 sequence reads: CASSPGTRDEKLFF. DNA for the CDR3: TGTGCCAGCTCACCCGGGACACGTGATGAAAAACTGTTTTTT.

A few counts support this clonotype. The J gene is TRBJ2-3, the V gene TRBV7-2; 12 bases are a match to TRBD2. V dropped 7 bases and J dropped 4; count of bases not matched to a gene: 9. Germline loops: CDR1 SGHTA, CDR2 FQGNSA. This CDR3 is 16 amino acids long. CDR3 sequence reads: CASTPGASGGADTQYF. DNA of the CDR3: TGTGCCAGCACCCCCGGGGCTAGCGGGGGGGCAGATACGCAGTATTTT.

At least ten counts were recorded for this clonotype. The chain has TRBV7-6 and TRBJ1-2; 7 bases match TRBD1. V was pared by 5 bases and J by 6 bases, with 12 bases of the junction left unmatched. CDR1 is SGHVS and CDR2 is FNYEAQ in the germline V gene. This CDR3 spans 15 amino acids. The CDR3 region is CASSPRTGETDGYTF. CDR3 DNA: TGTGCCAGCAGCCCCCGAACAGGGGAGACGGATGGCTACACCTTC. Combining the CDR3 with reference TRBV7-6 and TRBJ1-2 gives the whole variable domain GAGVSQSPRYKVTKRGQDVALRCDPISGHVSLYWYRQALGQGPEFLTYFNYEAQQDKSGLPNDRFSAERPEGSISTLTIQRTEQRDSAMYRCASSPRTGETDGYTFGSGTRLTVV.

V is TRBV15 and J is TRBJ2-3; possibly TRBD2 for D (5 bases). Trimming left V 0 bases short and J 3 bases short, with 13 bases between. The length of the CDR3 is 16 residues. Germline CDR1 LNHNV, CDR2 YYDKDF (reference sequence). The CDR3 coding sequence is TGTGCCACCAGCAGAGACGTCAGGCGGGCTACAGATACGCAGTATTTT. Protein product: CATSRDVRRATDTQYF.

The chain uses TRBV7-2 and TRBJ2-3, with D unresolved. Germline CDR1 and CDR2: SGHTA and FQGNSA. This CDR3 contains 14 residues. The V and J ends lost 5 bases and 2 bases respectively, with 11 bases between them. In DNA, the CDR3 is TGTGCCAGCAGCCGCAAAGATTTCACAGATACGCAGTATTTT. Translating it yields CASSRKDFTDTQYF. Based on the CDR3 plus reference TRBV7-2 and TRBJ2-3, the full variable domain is GAGVSQSPSNKVTEKGKDVELRCDPISGHTALYWYRQSLGQGLEFLIYFQGNSAPDKSGLPSDRFSAERTGGSVSTLTIQRTQQEDSAVYLCASSRKDFTDTQYFGPGTRLTVL.

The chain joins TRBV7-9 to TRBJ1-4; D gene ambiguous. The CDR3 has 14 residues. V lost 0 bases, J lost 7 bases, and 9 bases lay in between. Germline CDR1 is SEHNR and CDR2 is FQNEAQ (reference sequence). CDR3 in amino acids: CASSLAVLAEKLFF. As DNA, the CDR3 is TGTGCCAGCAGCTTAGCGGTTCTAGCTGAAAAACTGTTTTTT.

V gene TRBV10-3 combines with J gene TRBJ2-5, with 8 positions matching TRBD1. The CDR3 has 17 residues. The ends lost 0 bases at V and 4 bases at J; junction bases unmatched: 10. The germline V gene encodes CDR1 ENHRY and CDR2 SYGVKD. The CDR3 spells CAISESHRGVTPETQYF. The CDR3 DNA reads TGTGCCATCAGTGAGTCCCACAGGGGGGTCACACCAGAGACCCAGTACTTC.

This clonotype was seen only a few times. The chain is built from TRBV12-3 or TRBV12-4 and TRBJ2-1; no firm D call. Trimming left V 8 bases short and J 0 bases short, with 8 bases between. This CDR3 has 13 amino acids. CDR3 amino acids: CASRRASYNEQFF. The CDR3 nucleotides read TGTGCCAGCCGCCGGGCCTCCTACAATGAGCAGTTCTTC.

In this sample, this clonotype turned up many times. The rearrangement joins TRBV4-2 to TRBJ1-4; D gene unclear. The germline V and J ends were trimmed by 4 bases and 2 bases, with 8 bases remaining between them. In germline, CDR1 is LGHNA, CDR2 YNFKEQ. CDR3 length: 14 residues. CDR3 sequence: CASSLRRTNEKLFF. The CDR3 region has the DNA TGTGCCAGCAGCCTTCGGCGGACTAATGAAAAACTGTTTTTT.

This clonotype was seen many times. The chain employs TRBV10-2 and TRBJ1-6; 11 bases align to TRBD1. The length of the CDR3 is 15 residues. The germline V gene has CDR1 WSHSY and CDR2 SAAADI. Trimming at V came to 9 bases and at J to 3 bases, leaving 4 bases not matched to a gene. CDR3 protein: CASRTGGGYNSPLHF. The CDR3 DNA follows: TGCGCCAGTCGGACAGGGGGCGGCTATAATTCACCCCTCCACTTT.

The DNA of the CDR3 is TGCGCCAGCAGCCAGTACCGGGACGCTGGGTTCGGTCACTCTGGGGCCAACGTCCTGACTTTC. Residues: CASSQYRDAGFGHSGANVLTF. This chain uses TRBV4-1 with TRBJ2-6; D tentatively reads TRBD1 or TRBD2 (5 bases each). Germline values: CDR1 MGHRA, CDR2 YSYEKL. The ends were cut back, 3 bases at V and 0 bases at J, with 24 bases in the middle. There are 21 residues in the CDR3.